Below, 5 T cell receptor beta chains from the same sample are listed, as sequenced in a study of T cell changes during pregnancy in multiple sclerosis. Libraries were prepared by immunoSEQ multiplex PCR; TCRdb keeps only in-frame clonotypes and omits some of them. The sample holds 40,000 to 50,000 clones; around 91% are singletons and the top ten take about 0.41%. Material: CD4+ T cells from peripheral blood mononuclear cells, obtained in the second trimester of pregnancy. Receptor source: a female donor in good health, enrolled as a control in a pregnancy study.

V gene TRBV18 combines with J gene TRBJ2-7; D perhaps matches TRBD2 (6 bases). Trimming stripped 3 bases from V and 8 bases from J, with 14 bases between. The CDR3 loop spans 13 amino acids. CDR1 is KGHSH, CDR2 LQKENI, per germline. The DNA of the CDR3 is TGTGCCAGCTCACCTCCTAGGGGAGGCAAGCAGTACTTC. Its protein is CASSPPRGGKQYF.

The chain is built from TRBV4-2 and TRBJ2-3; D perhaps matches TRBD1 (6 bases). CDR3 length: 15 amino acids. V lost 5 bases to trimming and J lost 2 bases, with 14 bases between them. The germline V gene encodes CDR1 LGHNA and CDR2 YNFKEQ. The CDR3 region is CASSSQGSSTDTQYF. CDR3 DNA: TGTGCCAGCAGCTCGCAGGGGTCATCCACAGATACGCAGTATTTT.

The genes are TRBV7-9 and TRBJ1-6; D possibly corresponds to TRBD1 (5 bases). Trimming left V 1 base short and J 0 bases short, with 16 bases between. Germline CDR1 is SEHNR and CDR2 is FQNEAQ (reference sequence). This CDR3 region has 19 residues. CDR3 sequence: CASSLVGGDVNSYNSPLHF. Written as DNA, the CDR3 is TGTGCCAGCAGCTTAGTCGGAGGGGACGTAAACTCCTATAATTCACCCCTCCACTTT.

The chain uses TRBV30 and TRBJ1-1; 12 nucleotides line up with TRBD1. The CDR3 loop spans 15 amino acids. With V trimmed by 3 bases and J by 7 bases, 9 bases remained unmatched. Per germline, CDR1 GTSNPN and CDR2 SVGIG (reference sequence). The CDR3 DNA reads as TGTGCCTGGAGGGGACAGGGGGCGCGGGTTGGTGAAGCTTTCTTT. Translating gives CAWRGQGARVGEAFF.

The CDR3: CASSLGSDKSYEQYF. DNA of the CDR3: TGTGCCAGCAGCTTAGGGTCGGACAAGTCCTACGAGCAGTACTTC. This sequence joins TRBV7-2 and TRBJ2-7; tentative D call: TRBD1 (5 bases). The CDR3 contains 15 residues. The germline V and J ends were trimmed by 1 base and 1 base, with 11 bases remaining between them. CDR1 and CDR2 from the germline V gene are SGHTA and FQGNSA.